Described below is a single T cell receptor (beta chain) sequence and its context. This table comes from immunoSEQ multiplex PCR, and its TCRdb copy is limited to in-frame clones, with some not included. The sample holds approximately 200,000 clones, approximately 84% seen once. These data come from a study of blood T cell repertoires in COVID-19. Study information: T cells, B-cell-depleted T cells, or PBMCs provided the cDNA or gDNA that served as material.

Germline V gene lookup returns CDR1 SEHNR and CDR2 FQNEAQ (reference sequence). The V gene lost 5 bases and the J gene lost 7 bases, with 20 bases spanning the gap. The CDR3 extends over 15 amino acids. Sequencing used peripheral blood. The chain has TRBV7-9 and TRBJ1-1; weak D call: TRBD1 (6 bases). The clonotype comes from a man in his forties or fifties with acute or convalescent COVID-19. For the CDR3, the DNA is TGTGCCAGCAGCCCCCACAGGGACGTTGGAGTTGAAGCTTTCTTT. It encodes CASSPHRDVGVEAFF.